The 8 T cell receptor beta chains listed next were all sequenced from one sample in a study of blood T cell repertoires in COVID-19. Sequenced by immunoSEQ multiplex PCR; TCRdb stores in-frame clones only, minus some. Among about 120,000 clones listed, 80% to 90% were seen once. The source material was peripheral blood. All receptors derive from a woman in her forties or fifties with acute or convalescent COVID-19.

The chain employs TRBV4-1 and TRBJ1-6; 11 nucleotides agree with TRBD1. After removal of 6 bases from V and 7 bases from J, the junction contained 2 bases not matched to a gene. There are 14 residues in the CDR3. Per the germline V gene, CDR1 is MGHRA and CDR2 is YSYEKL. The CDR3 DNA reads as TGCGCCAGCAGAGGGACAGGGGGGAATTCACCCCTCCACTTT. This translates into CASRGTGGNSPLHF.

This chain links TRBV18 with TRBJ1-1; no clear D. Trimming stripped 1 base from V and 6 bases from J, with 15 bases between. The CDR3 is 15 amino acids. Germline CDR1 KGHSH, CDR2 LQKENI. The CDR3 region is CASSPRPESVPEAFF. DNA of the CDR3: TGTGCCAGCTCACCACGACCAGAGAGCGTTCCTGAAGCTTTCTTT. The entire variable domain, with the rest obtained from reference TRBV18 and TRBJ1-1, is as follows: NAGVMQNPRHLVRRRGQEARLRCSPMKGHSHVYWYRQLPEEGLKFMVYLQKENIIDESGMPKERFSAEFPKEGPSILRIQQVVRGDSAAYFCASSPRPESVPEAFFGQGTRLTVV.

The rearrangement joins TRBV28 to TRBJ2-7, with D tentatively TRBD2 (7 bases). CDR3 length: 14 residues. CDR1 is MDHEN, CDR2 SYDVKM, per germline. V was shortened by 7 bases and J by 0 bases, with 13 bases between the two germline ends. CDR3 amino acids: CASKGGGLSYEQYF. DNA for the CDR3: TGTGCCAGCAAGGGGGGGGGCCTCTCCTACGAGCAGTACTTC. The full variable domain, with the rest looked up from reference TRBV28 and TRBJ2-7, is DVKVTQSSRYLVKRTGEKVFLECVQDMDHENMFWYRQDPGLGLRLIYFSYDVKMKEKGDIPEGYSVSREKKERFSLILESASTNQTSMYLCASKGGGLSYEQYFGPGTRLTVT.

The rearrangement joins TRBV10-1 to TRBJ2-7, with 7 nucleotides matching TRBD1. The germline CDR1 and CDR2 sequences are WNHNN and SYGVQD (reference sequence). CDR3 size: 13 residues. The V gene end was trimmed by 5 bases and the J gene end by 6 bases; junction bases not matched to a gene: 7. As DNA, the CDR3 is TGCGCCAGCAGTTCCCGACAGGGTCTCGAGCAGTACTTC. Translating it yields CASSSRQGLEQYF.

This clone was detected a few times. The chain is built from TRBV18 and TRBJ2-7, with TRBD1 identical over 7 bases. The CDR3 loop spans 16 amino acids. Germline CDR1 is KGHSH and CDR2 is LQKENI. J was trimmed by 2 bases and V by 0 bases; bases with no gene match: 7. The CDR3 reads CASSPPIRQGPYEQYF. The CDR3, as DNA: TGTGCCAGCTCACCACCGATTCGACAGGGTCCCTACGAGCAGTACTTC.

The chain carries TRBV6-2 or TRBV6-3 and TRBJ2-7, with TRBD1 matching over 9 bases. This CDR3 region has 17 residues. Per germline, CDR1 MNHEY and CDR2 SVGEGT. V lost 1 base, J lost 2 bases, and 9 bases stayed unmatched. The CDR3 protein is CASSYWTSGTGTYEQYF. CDR3 sequence (DNA): TGTGCCAGCAGTTACTGGACCTCCGGGACAGGGACCTACGAGCAGTACTTC.

This clone was seen a single time. V is TRBV30 and J is TRBJ2-7, with no clear D. CDR1 and CDR2 from the germline V gene are GTSNPN and SVGIG (reference sequence). V lost 0 bases, J lost 0 bases, and 6 bases lay in between. The CDR3 has 13 residues. CDR3 protein: CAWSVYSSYEQYF. The CDR3 bases are TGTGCCTGGAGTGTTTACAGCTCCTACGAGCAGTACTTC.

This clone was counted a few times. The chain joins TRBV5-1 to TRBJ1-6; weak D call: TRBD1 (5 bases). Per germline, CDR1 SGHRS and CDR2 YFSETQ. The CDR3 is made up of 14 amino acids. The V end lost 0 bases, the J end lost 10 bases, and 11 bases lay between the germline ends. The CDR3 bases are TGCGCCAGCAGCTTGGGGGACGGGGGATCACCCCTCCACTTT. This encodes CASSLGDGGSPLHF.